The 3 T cell receptor beta chains below were found in one sample sequenced in a study of T-cell reconstitution after alpha-beta-depleted transplantation in children. As it was prepared, the TCRbeta library received unique molecular identifiers. Via MiXCR, TCRdb re-called the PCR reads, giving one row per CDR3 protein. The profile shows about 360,000 distinct CDR3 sequences, 10% to 15% of them singletons. Source: PBMCs, taken from the stem cell graft. The receptors were sampled from a human donor who donated a stem cell graft to a child with Fanconi anemia.

This clonotype has more than one count but fewer than ten. The CDR3 region has the DNA TGCGCCAGCAGCTTCGGACAGAACAATGAGCAGTTCTTC. It translates to CASSFGQNNEQFF. The chain links TRBV5-1 to TRBJ2-1, with D maybe TRBD1 (6 bases). The CDR3 loop spans 13 amino acids. The V gene lost 2 bases and the J gene lost 5 bases, with 8 bases spanning the gap. Germline V gene lookup returns CDR1 SGHRS and CDR2 YFSETQ.

This clonotype was picked up a small number of times. The chain has TRBV4-3 and TRBJ2-1; 7 bases match TRBD2. V lost 0 bases and J lost 8; bases outside the gene matches: 1. This CDR3 region has 13 residues. From germline, CDR1 is LGHNA and CDR2 YSLEER. CDR3 loop: CASSQEGRDEQFF. In DNA form, the CDR3 reads TGCGCCAGCAGCCAAGAGGGGAGGGATGAGCAGTTCTTC.

A few counts support this clonotype. The chain carries TRBV6-1 and TRBJ2-3; 9 nucleotides align to TRBD1. The V segment lost 6 bases and the J segment 3 bases; nucleotides outside the gene matches: 7. The CDR3 extends over 15 amino acids. From germline, CDR1 is MNHNS and CDR2 SASEGT. The CDR3 reads CASRRTGAATDTQYF. The CDR3 nucleotides are TGTGCCAGCAGAAGGACAGGGGCCGCAACAGATACGCAGTATTTT.